This T cell receptor beta chain was identified in a study of post-analysis software for immune sequencing data. Study-wide background: Relapsing-remitting, secondary progressive and progressive-relapsing forms of multiple sclerosis all featured among disease courses. Whole-study results and caveats: Analysis by F measure revealed that same-batch samples clustered strongly together. When patients were compared with controls, 5 or 6 TRBV segments were more frequent, TRBV5-6, TRBV5-1 and TRBV20-1 among them. Those with multiple sclerosis, the patient group, showed significantly lower normalized Chao1 diversity than controls.

Incorporated into the TCR beta cDNA libraries were unique molecular identifiers, which served to reduce PCR and sequencing biases. The yield from about 1 to 10 million T cells was approximately 500,000 cDNA molecules in total. Each CDR3 protein gets one entry after TCRdb re-called the PCR reads with MiXCR. The data hold about 820,000 distinct CDR3 sequences, with roughly 50% observed a single time. This clonotype was observed at least ten times. Its antigen is unknown. The germline CDR1 and CDR2 sequences are SQVTM and ANQGSEA. Trimming cost V 8 bases and J 2 bases, with 13 bases left between them. CDR3 length equals 12 residues.

The rearrangement joins TRBV29-1 to TRBJ2-7; D is uncertain. The TCR originated in a girl between 10 and 17 years old with multiple sclerosis. Sequencing used blood. CDR3 loop: CSIRKNAYEQYF. DNA of the CDR3: TGCAGCATACGGAAGAACGCCTACGAGCAGTACTTC.